This T cell receptor beta chain originates from a study of T cell changes during pregnancy in multiple sclerosis. CDR3 length: 13 amino acids. V shed 0 bases and J shed 8 bases, with 8 bases lying between them. The repertoire was sequenced with immunoSEQ multiplex PCR; TCRdb's copy has only in-frame clones and lacks some. The sample carries just under 45,000 clones, about nine tenths recorded once. The sample in question was CD4+ T cells from peripheral blood mononuclear cells, obtained in the first trimester of pregnancy. This chain links TRBV23-1 with TRBJ2-1, with D possibly matching TRBD2 (6 bases). TRBV23-1 has ORF status, its function being uncertain. This sequence originates from a female donor with multiple sclerosis, enrolled in a pregnancy study. The CDR3: CASSQSGGDEQFF. The CDR3 DNA is TGCGCCAGCAGTCAATCGGGAGGCGATGAGCAGTTCTTC.